Detailed here is one T cell receptor (beta chain). Its antigen is as yet unknown. At one end the junction does not follow the germline gene, possibly because of a read error. This same CDR3 is encoded by further DNA sequences in the sample. This entry comes from a study of shared clonotypes between healthy human individuals. Germline-derived CDR1 and CDR2 are ENHRY and SYGVKD. The CDR3 sequence is 16 residues long. Study results and limitations: Inspection by rarefaction showed sorted-subset sequencing to be incomplete despite large depth. Shared clonotypes: about 5.3% naive CD4, about 3.3% naive CD8, over 2% memory CD4, under 0.45% memory CD8. The donor pool, a small one, limited the genetic and exposure-history diversity represented.

This table comes from immunoSEQ multiplex PCR, and its TCRdb copy is limited to in-frame clones, with some not included. The table lists some 2.1 million clones, roughly 94% of them singletons. The study separated CD4+ cells into CD45RA+ naive and CD45RA-negative memory subsets. This chain joins TRBV10-3 and TRBJ2-2, with D perhaps being TRBD1 or TRBD2 (5 bases each). Sequenced material: naive CD4+ T cells sorted from blood. Described subset: CD45RA+ positively selected. The clonotype was recovered from a man aged 18 to 29 in good health. The CDR3: CAISAAGRAETGELFF. In nucleotides, the CDR3 is TGTGCCATCAGTGCCGCGGGCAGGGCTGAAACCGGGGAGCTGTTTTTC.